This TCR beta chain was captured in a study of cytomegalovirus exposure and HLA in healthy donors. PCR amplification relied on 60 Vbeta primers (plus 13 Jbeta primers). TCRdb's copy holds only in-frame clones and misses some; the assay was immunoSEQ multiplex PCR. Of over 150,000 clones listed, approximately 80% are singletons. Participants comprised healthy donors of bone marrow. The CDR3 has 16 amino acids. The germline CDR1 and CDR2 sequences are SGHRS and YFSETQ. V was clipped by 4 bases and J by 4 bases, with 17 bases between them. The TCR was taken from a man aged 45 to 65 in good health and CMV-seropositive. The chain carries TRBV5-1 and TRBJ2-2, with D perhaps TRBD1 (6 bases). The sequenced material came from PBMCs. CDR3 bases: TGCGCCAGCAGCCCCACGTCGACAGGCGGCACCGGGGAGCTGTTTTTT. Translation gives CASSPTSTGGTGELFF. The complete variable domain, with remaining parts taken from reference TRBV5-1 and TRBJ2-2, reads KAGVTQTPRYLIKTRGQQVTLSCSPISGHRSVSWYQQTPGQGLQFLFEYFSETQRNKGNFPGRFSGRQFSNSRSEMNVSTLELGDSALYLCASSPTSTGGTGELFFGEGSRLTVL.